The rows below give T cell receptor beta chains drawn from one sample of a study of shared clonotypes between healthy human individuals. TCRdb's table, derived via immunoSEQ multiplex PCR, lists solely in-frame clones and lacks some. The data contain 2 million to 2.5 million clones, about 95% of them singletons. The specimen sequenced was naive CD8+ T cells sorted from blood. The receptors originated from a man younger than 35 in good health. The conserved cysteine and the conserved F or W are not part of the CDR3 here.

J gene	V gene	CDR3 protein
TRBJ2-1	TRBV28	ASRTSGEYNEQF
TRBJ2-2	TRBV13	ASSSGTSGEGTGELF
TRBJ2-7	TRBV9	ASSPTGRGYEQY
TRBJ2-7	TRBV9	ASSVGAGKYEQY
TRBJ2-7	TRBV13	ASSLGTPTYEQY
TRBJ1-2	TRBV30	AWSVLKTDDGYT
TRBJ1-1	TRBV4-1	ASSQDSAGQTEAF
TRBJ2-7	TRBV13	ASSHGRVSDYEQY
TRBJ1-5	TRBV30	AWSPLGANQPQH
TRBJ2-3	TRBV5-4	ASRSHGDTDTQY
TRBJ1-6	TRBV7-8	ASSLSSSPLH
TRBJ2-7	TRBV2	ASSGQGSTYEQY
TRBJ2-7	TRBV27	ASSLGTSIHEQY
TRBJ2-7	TRBV28	ASRGTGSSYEQY
TRBJ1-2	TRBV19	ASSIDFPGFNYGYT
TRBJ1-1	TRBV7-9	ASSLREFNTEAF
TRBJ2-7	TRBV28	ASSPPRDRDPYEQY
TRBJ2-7	TRBV19	ASSAGTSGYEQY
TRBJ2-5	TRBV11-2	ASSLTGETQY
TRBJ2-3	TRBV7-9	ASSFGGSTDTQY
TRBJ1-2	TRBV6-5	ASTDGDYGYT
TRBJ2-1	TRBV7-9	ASSLAWGGSSDEQF
TRBJ1-1	TRBV11-2	ASRPTGSMNTEAF
TRBJ2-7	TRBV5-1	ASSSPDEQY
TRBJ2-5	TRBV2	ASNGRETQY
TRBJ1-2	TRBV18	ASSPRRGDYGYT
TRBJ1-2	TRBV13	ASSSGQGAYGYT
TRBJ1-1	TRBV6-5	ASSRLTELGTEAF
TRBJ1-2	TRBV6-1	ASSEAAGLYYYGYT
TRBJ1-6	TRBV9	ASSPRTNSPLH
TRBJ1-2	TRBV5-4	ASSVPGTVNNYGYT
TRBJ1-3	TRBV4-1	ASSQGLGISSGNTIY
TRBJ2-4	TRBV19	ASSTPARELVQY
TRBJ2-1	TRBV10-3	AISESQGSGDYNEQF
TRBJ1-6	TRBV28	ASKVRGESPLH
TRBJ2-4	TRBV28	ASSLKTGRAKNIQY
TRBJ2-3	TRBV7-2	ASSLTRGGGTDTQY
TRBJ2-5	TRBV2	ASSRGTATSEETQY
TRBJ2-1	TRBV7-8	ASSLALAGAISYNEQF
TRBJ2-1	TRBV6-5	ASSYSVGEWYNEQF
TRBJ1-2	TRBV13	ASTLGSTLEGYT
TRBJ2-3	TRBV30	AWDSLTDTQY
TRBJ2-7	TRBV6-5	ASGAGPSYEQY
TRBJ1-1	TRBV4-3	ASSQELSGTEAF
TRBJ1-3	TRBV6-1	ASSERRGHSHSGNTIY
TRBJ2-5	TRBV9	ASSVQGSTQETQY
TRBJ1-1	TRBV29-1	SVWAPGSATEAF
TRBJ1-5	TRBV6-6	ASSYAGYSH
TRBJ1-2	TRBV5-6	ASSLAGACT
TRBJ2-7	TRBV5-5	ASSPGFPYEQY
TRBJ2-7	TRBV30	AWSEGQGRYEQY
TRBJ1-4	TRBV4-1	ASSQAETTNEKLF
TRBJ2-1	TRBV4-3	ASSQDSASGRLNEQF
TRBJ1-1	TRBV5-8	ASSLSPGNTEAF
TRBJ2-1	TRBV7-9	ANQGQGNNEQF